The 14 T cell receptor beta chains given below trace back to one sample, sequenced in a study of T cells in Graves' hyperthyroidism and ophthalmopathy. RNA transcripts yielded amplified TCR beta CDR3 regions. When the TCR CDR3 underwent first-round RT-PCR, the HTBI primer set was used. TCRdb recomputed calls from the multiplex PCR reads with MiXCR, one row per CDR3 protein. The sample lists 660,000 or so distinct CDR3 sequences, about 45% occurring once. Specimen: peripheral blood or thyroid tissue (not recorded which). The receptors were gathered from an adult man with Graves' disease, either hyperthyroidism or ophthalmopathy (not recorded which).

Details on this clonotype: This sequence may be a read error, since a much larger clone differs from it by one base. The rearrangement uses TRBV29-1 and TRBJ1-2, with 7 bases fitting TRBD1. The CDR3 totals 12 residues. CDR1 SQVTM and CDR2 ANQGSEA come from the germline V gene. CDR3 bases: TGCAGCGTCTCGGACAGGAACTATGGCCACACCTTC. As protein: CSVSDRNYGHTF.

This clonotype occurred many times. A junction end diverges from the germline sequence, so it may reflect a read error. CDR3 residues: CASSGTGTRNSPLHF. In DNA form, the CDR3 reads TGTGCCAGCAGTGGGACCGGGACAAGAAATTCACCCCTCCACTTT. This chain links TRBV10-3 with TRBJ1-6; D might be TRBD1 (6 bases). This CDR3 has 15 amino acids. Germline CDR1 is ENHRY and CDR2 is SYGVKD.

This sequence joins TRBV5-4 and TRBJ2-7; the match to TRBD1 covers 8 bases. Germline V lookup: CDR1 SGHNT, CDR2 YYREEE (reference sequence). The CDR3 is made up of 15 amino acids. V was clipped by 2 bases and J by 3 bases; unmatched bases: 7. The CDR3 DNA sequence: TGTGCCAGCAGCTTTTTGGGACAGGCGCTCTACGAGCAGTACTTC. Translating it yields CASSFLGQALYEQYF. The whole variable domain, remainder taken from reference TRBV5-4 and TRBJ2-7, is ETGVTQSPTHLIKTRGQQVTLRCSSQSGHNTVSWYQQALGQGPQFIFQYYREEENGRGNFPPRFSGLQFPNYSSELNVNALELDDSALYLCASSFLGQALYEQYFGPGTRLTVT.

This clonotype was recorded many times. This chain connects TRBV10-1 to TRBJ2-5; TRBD1 matches 9 bases. The V gene's germline CDR1 is WNHNN and CDR2 SYGVQD (reference sequence). The CDR3 has 15 residues. After removal of 3 bases from V and 5 bases from J, the junction contained 7 bases not matched to a gene. The CDR3 DNA is TGCGCCAGCAGTGATTCGGGACAGGGCCACGAGACCCAGTACTTC. This encodes CASSDSGQGHETQYF.

Details on this clonotype: A read error may explain this, as a much larger clone is one base away. The J gene is TRBJ2-7, the V gene TRBV10-3; perhaps TRBD2 as D (6 bases). The CDR3 extends over 14 amino acids. The germline gives CDR1 ENHRY, CDR2 SYGVKD. This CDR3 reads CALSESEGSDEQYF. CDR3 in DNA: TGTGCCCTCAGTGAGTCGGAGGGGTCCGACGAGCAGTACTTC.

V and J are TRBV29-1 and TRBJ1-1, with TRBD1 as a possible D gene (6 bases). This CDR3 spans 13 amino acids. Trimming stripped 8 bases from V and 1 base from J, with 14 bases between. Germline CDR1 is SQVTM and CDR2 is ANQGSEA. CDR3 nucleotides: TGCAGCTTAGTTCGCAGGGGGAACACTGAAGCTTTCTTT. It is translated as CSLVRRGNTEAFF.

The chain is built from TRBV7-9 and TRBJ1-1, with D perhaps matching TRBD1 (5 bases). This CDR3 spans 16 amino acids. V was trimmed by 4 bases and J by 1 base, leaving 16 bases between them. Germline lookup yields CDR1 SEHNR and CDR2 FQNEAQ (reference sequence). The CDR3 loop reads CASSSGSGGWNTEAFF. Here the CDR3 DNA reads TGTGCCAGCAGCTCGGGCTCGGGGGGTTGGAACACTGAAGCTTTCTTT.

The chain uses TRBV10-2 and TRBJ1-1; D possibly corresponds to TRBD1 (5 bases). CDR1 and CDR2 (germline): WSHSY, SAAADI. Trimming took 4 bases from V and 0 from J, leaving 12 bases between them. The CDR3 sequence is 15 residues long. The CDR3, as DNA: TGCGCCAGCAGTGCTAGCGGACAACTGAACACTGAAGCTTTCTTT. This sequence encodes CASSASGQLNTEAFF.

This chain uses TRBV5-1 with TRBJ2-7, with D perhaps assigned TRBD1 or TRBD2 (5 bases each). Germline CDR1 and CDR2: SGHRS and YFSETQ. V lost 3 bases and J 6 bases, leaving 16 bases between the germline ends. This CDR3 has 14 residues. The CDR3: CASSWDAGPGEQYF. The CDR3 DNA is TGCGCCAGCAGCTGGGACGCCGGCCCAGGCGAGCAGTACTTC.

This clonotype was counted ten times or more. The rearrangement joins TRBV15 to TRBJ1-4, with 7 bases identical to TRBD1. This CDR3 has 15 residues. J gave up 7 bases and V 1 base, and 6 bases lay outside the gene matches. Germline V gene sequence: CDR1 LNHNV, CDR2 YYDKDF (reference sequence). The CDR3 region is CATSRGDRVAEKLFF. The CDR3 bases are TGTGCCACCAGCAGAGGCGACAGGGTAGCTGAAAAACTGTTTTTT.

This clonotype has a handful of counts. The chain uses TRBV5-1 and TRBJ1-2; D not resolved. Per germline, CDR1 SGHRS and CDR2 YFSETQ. Trimming shortened V by 3 bases and J by 0 bases, and 9 bases separated the two germline ends. The CDR3 totals 14 residues. Here the CDR3 reads CASSSRGANYGYTF. DNA for the CDR3: TGCGCCAGCAGCTCACGCGGAGCTAACTATGGCTACACCTTC.

This sequence joins TRBV7-3 and TRBJ2-5, with 11 nucleotides matching TRBD2. Looked up from germline, CDR1 is SGHTA and CDR2 is FQGTGA. This CDR3 contains 16 residues. The J segment lost 1 base and the V segment lost 5 bases, leaving 6 bases of the junction unmatched. CDR3 DNA: TGTGCCAGCAGCCCCCTGACTAGCGGGACCCAAGAGACCCAGTACTTC. Translated, it gives CASSPLTSGTQETQYF.

The sample holds many counts of this clonotype. This chain connects TRBV10-1 to TRBJ2-7, with 7 bases matching TRBD1. There are 13 residues in the CDR3. V shed 5 bases and J 6 bases; nucleotides not matched to a gene: 7. Looked up from germline, CDR1 is WNHNN and CDR2 is SYGVQD (reference sequence). The DNA of the CDR3 is TGCGCCAGCAGTCGGGACAGAACTGGCGAGCAGTACTTC. Translating it yields CASSRDRTGEQYF.

The CDR3 loop reads CASSQPGLEGYEQYF. Written as DNA, the CDR3 is TGTGCCAGCAGCCAGCCGGGACTAGAAGGCTACGAGCAGTACTTC. The chain joins TRBV4-2 to TRBJ2-7, with TRBD2 matching 8 bases. Germline CDR1 and CDR2: LGHNA and YNFKEQ. Unmatched junction bases numbered 7, after V lost 3 bases and J lost 3 bases. The CDR3 sequence is 15 residues long.